The 15 T cell receptor beta chains in this list originate from one sample, sequenced in a study of T cell clones after liver transplantation. Generated by immunoSEQ multiplex PCR, the TCRdb table keeps only in-frame clones and is missing some. Counted here are 95,000 to 110,000 clones, around 86% occurring once; the ten biggest clones make up about 1%. This specimen consisted of CD4+ T cells from blood, obtained before liver transplant. The source is a human donor who received a liver transplant.

V and J are TRBV27 and TRBJ1-5; D remains unclear. V was cut by 5 bases and J by 11 bases, with 16 bases left in between. This CDR3 spans 13 amino acids. CDR1 MNHEY and CDR2 SMNVEV come from the germline V gene (reference sequence). The CDR3 reads CASSPKSLLAQHF. The CDR3 DNA sequence: TGTGCCAGCAGTCCAAAGTCTCTGCTGGCCCAGCATTTT.

This chain links TRBV27 with TRBJ1-1; TRBD1 agrees at 7 bases. Germline V lookup: CDR1 MNHEY, CDR2 SMNVEV (reference sequence). The ends lost 5 bases at V and 8 bases at J; junction bases unmatched: 11. This CDR3 has 14 residues. The CDR3 protein is CASSIGTDWGEAFF. In DNA, the CDR3 is TGTGCCAGCAGTATCGGGACAGACTGGGGGGAAGCTTTCTTT.

The J gene is TRBJ2-7, the V gene TRBV18; 9 bases align to TRBD2. The CDR3 loop spans 16 amino acids. Germline assignment: CDR1 KGHSH and CDR2 LQKENI. The ends lost 0 bases at V and 1 base at J; junction bases unmatched: 4. The CDR3 DNA follows: TGTGCCAGCTCACCACCGGGTCTAGCGGGGTCCTACGAGCAGTACTTC. Translated: CASSPPGLAGSYEQYF.

This clone was seen a handful of times. The chain recombines TRBV7-9 with TRBJ1-2; the match to TRBD1 covers 7 bases. Trimming cost V 5 bases and J 4 bases; bases outside gene matches: 16. There are 17 residues in the CDR3. Germline CDR1 is SEHNR and CDR2 is FQNEAQ (reference sequence). CDR3 sequence: CASSDITPGQEGYGYTF. For the CDR3, the DNA is TGTGCCAGCAGCGATATTACCCCCGGACAGGAGGGCTATGGCTACACCTTC.

This clone was counted a single time. The chain couples TRBV9 to TRBJ1-3; 7 nucleotides line up with TRBD1. This CDR3 is 15 amino acids long. J lost 0 bases, V lost 10 bases, and 10 bases had no gene match. In germline, CDR1 is SGDLS, CDR2 YYNGEE. For the CDR3, the DNA is TGTGCCTCCTCCCGACAGGGACCCTCTGGAAACACCATATATTTT. This gives the protein CASSRQGPSGNTIYF.

V and J are TRBV5-1 and TRBJ2-3; tentative D call: TRBD2 (5 bases). Trimming pared 4 bases from V and 3 bases from J, leaving 15 bases between. CDR1 SGHRS and CDR2 YFSETQ come from the germline V gene. The CDR3 runs 15 residues. The CDR3 loop is CASSLGGAATDTQYF. The DNA of the CDR3 is TGCGCCAGCAGCCTAGGAGGTGCCGCAACAGATACGCAGTATTTT.

This clone is a singleton in its sample. The V gene is TRBV5-6, the J gene TRBJ2-7; tentative D call: TRBD1 (6 bases). Germline values: CDR1 SGHDT, CDR2 YYEEEE. V lost 1 base to trimming and J lost 6 bases, with 14 bases between them. CDR3 length: 14 amino acids. Here the CDR3 DNA reads TGTGCCAGCAGCTTGACAGGGTTGATTGGCGAGCAGTACTTC. Amino acid sequence: CASSLTGLIGEQYF.

V gene TRBV6-1 combines with J gene TRBJ1-3; TRBD1 might be the D (6 bases). From germline, CDR1 is MNHNS and CDR2 SASEGT. With 4 bases removed from V and 4 bases from J, the gap between germline ends came to 11 bases. The CDR3 contains 14 residues. CDR3 residues: CASSGKGGGNTIYF. CDR3 in DNA: TGTGCCAGCAGTGGAAAAGGGGGAGGAAACACCATATATTTT.

V and J are TRBV18 and TRBJ1-1; D remains ambiguous. V lost 0 bases and J lost 6, with 17 bases in between. The CDR3 spans 16 residues. Germline CDR1 is KGHSH and CDR2 is LQKENI. CDR3 nucleotides: TGTGCCAGCTCACCACCGAATGGTCTTACGGCCCCTGAAGCTTTCTTT. Translation: CASSPPNGLTAPEAFF.

This sequence joins TRBV28 and TRBJ1-5, with TRBD1 identical over 8 bases. This CDR3 comprises 14 residues. V lost 7 bases and J lost 3; bases outside the gene matches: 5. Germline V lookup: CDR1 MDHEN, CDR2 SYDVKM. The CDR3 protein is CASKAGGINQPQHF. CDR3 nucleotide sequence: TGTGCCAGCAAGGCAGGGGGCATCAATCAGCCCCAGCATTTT.

The chain has TRBV5-6 and TRBJ1-6, with TRBD1 identical over 8 bases. CDR1 and CDR2 (germline): SGHDT, YYEEEE. V was clipped by 4 bases and J by 4 bases; unmatched bases: 7. This CDR3 has 16 amino acids. This CDR3 reads CASSERTGGYNSPLHF. CDR3 DNA: TGTGCCAGCAGCGAGAGAACAGGGGGATATAATTCACCCCTCCACTTT.

The chain uses TRBV2 and TRBJ1-2, with a weak D call TRBD1 (5 bases). In germline, CDR1 is SNHLY, CDR2 FYNNEI. CDR3 length: 13 residues. Trimming left V 10 bases short and J 8 bases short, with 20 bases between. CDR3 in amino acids: CATSSGTFGGYTF. The CDR3 DNA reads as TGTGCCACTTCCTCCGGGACCTTTGGAGGCTACACCTTC.

This CDR3 reads CASSGGLATYEQYF. The CDR3 nucleotides read TGTGCCAGTAGTGGGGGGCTGGCGACCTACGAGCAGTACTTC. The genes are TRBV19 and TRBJ2-7, with D tentatively TRBD1 or TRBD2 (6 bases each). Trimming took off 5 bases at V and 2 bases at J, with 13 bases between the two ends. The germline CDR1 and CDR2 sequences are LNHDA and SQIVND (reference sequence). The CDR3 extends over 14 amino acids.

V and J are TRBV5-6 and TRBJ1-1, with D hard to call. The V end lost 6 bases, the J end lost 4 bases, and 13 bases lay between the germline ends. The CDR3 is 13 amino acids. CDR1 is SGHDT and CDR2 is YYEEEE in the germline V gene. CDR3 coding DNA: TGTGCCAGCACCCTCGGATGGGGCACTGAAGCTTTCTTT. It codes for CASTLGWGTEAFF.

On this clone itself: This is likely an artifact of a read error, given a far larger clone one base away. The gene calls are TRBV7-9 and TRBJ2-2, with D possibly matching TRBD1 (6 bases). This CDR3 has 14 residues. Germline values: CDR1 SEHNR, CDR2 FQNEAQ (reference sequence). V was cut by 4 bases and J by 1 base, with 7 bases left in between. CDR3 amino acids: CASSSTGNTGELFF. In nucleotides, the CDR3 is TGTGCCAGCAGCTCGACAGGGAACACCGGGGAGCTGTTTTTT. The full variable domain, its missing parts supplied by reference TRBV7-9 and TRBJ2-2, is DTGVSQNPRHKITKRGQNVTFRCDPISEHNRLYWYRQTLGQGPEFLTYFQNEAQLEKSRLLSDRFSAERPKGSFSTLEIQRTEQGDSAMYLCASSSTGNTGELFFGEGSRLTVL.